This T cell receptor beta chain was documented in a study of blood T cells in healthy people across ages. Looking at the study overall: About one barcoded beta molecule per two T cells was captured by template switching. General study findings and limits: While age rose, TCR beta diversity per million T cells dropped in a roughly linear way. Higher diversity, along with more naive CD4+ cells, distinguished long-lived donors from aged donors.

The CDR3 sequence is 15 residues long. Germline V gene sequence: CDR1 SGDLS, CDR2 YYNGEE. Trimming took off 0 bases at V and 11 bases at J, with 20 bases between the two ends. Through a sample-barcoded 5' primer and a J-beta primer mix, a second PCR was run for roughly 7 to 11 cycles. One entry per CDR3 protein results from TCRdb running MiXCR on the 5' RACE reads. The sample has some 1,800,000 distinct CDR3 sequences, around 40% seen once. In the case of this clonotype: Its target is unknown.

This chain uses TRBV9 with TRBJ1-1, with a weak D call TRBD1 (6 bases). What was sequenced was blood. The receptor was derived from a human donor in good health. The CDR3 region has the DNA TGTGCCAGCAGCGTAGACCCAGGGGCTTTGAGTTATGCTTTCTTT. Protein: CASSVDPGALSYAFF.